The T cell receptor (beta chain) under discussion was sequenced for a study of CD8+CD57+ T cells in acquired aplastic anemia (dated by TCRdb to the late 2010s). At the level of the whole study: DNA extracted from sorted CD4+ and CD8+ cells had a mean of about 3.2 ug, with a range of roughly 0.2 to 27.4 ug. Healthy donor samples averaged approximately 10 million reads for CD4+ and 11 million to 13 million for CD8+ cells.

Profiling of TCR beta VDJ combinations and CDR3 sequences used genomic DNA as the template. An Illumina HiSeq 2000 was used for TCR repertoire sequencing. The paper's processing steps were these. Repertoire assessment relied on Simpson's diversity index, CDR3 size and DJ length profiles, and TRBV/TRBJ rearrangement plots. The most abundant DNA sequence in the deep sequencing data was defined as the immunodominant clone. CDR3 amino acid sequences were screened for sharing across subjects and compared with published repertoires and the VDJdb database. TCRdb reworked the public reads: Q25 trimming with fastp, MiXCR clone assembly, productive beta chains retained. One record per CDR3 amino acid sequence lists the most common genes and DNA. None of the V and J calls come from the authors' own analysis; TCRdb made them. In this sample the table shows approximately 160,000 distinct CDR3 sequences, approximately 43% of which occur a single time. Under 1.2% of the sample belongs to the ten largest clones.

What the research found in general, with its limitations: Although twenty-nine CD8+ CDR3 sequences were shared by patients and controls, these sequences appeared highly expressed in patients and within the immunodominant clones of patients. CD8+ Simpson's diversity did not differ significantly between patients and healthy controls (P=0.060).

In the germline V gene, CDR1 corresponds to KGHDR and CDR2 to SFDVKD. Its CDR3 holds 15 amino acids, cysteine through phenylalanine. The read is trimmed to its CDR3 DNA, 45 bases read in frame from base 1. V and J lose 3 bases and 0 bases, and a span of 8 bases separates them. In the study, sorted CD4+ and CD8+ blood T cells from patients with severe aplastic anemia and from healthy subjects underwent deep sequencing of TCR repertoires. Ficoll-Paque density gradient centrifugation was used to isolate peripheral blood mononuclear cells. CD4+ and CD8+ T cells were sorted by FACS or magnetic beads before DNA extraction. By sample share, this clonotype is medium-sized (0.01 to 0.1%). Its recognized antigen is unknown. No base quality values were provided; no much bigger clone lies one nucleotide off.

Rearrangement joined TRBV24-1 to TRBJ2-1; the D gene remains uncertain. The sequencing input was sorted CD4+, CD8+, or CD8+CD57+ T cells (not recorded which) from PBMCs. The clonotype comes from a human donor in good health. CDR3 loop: CATSDAVDSYNEQFF. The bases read TGTGCCACCAGTGATGCTGTAGACTCCTACAATGAGCAGTTCTTC.